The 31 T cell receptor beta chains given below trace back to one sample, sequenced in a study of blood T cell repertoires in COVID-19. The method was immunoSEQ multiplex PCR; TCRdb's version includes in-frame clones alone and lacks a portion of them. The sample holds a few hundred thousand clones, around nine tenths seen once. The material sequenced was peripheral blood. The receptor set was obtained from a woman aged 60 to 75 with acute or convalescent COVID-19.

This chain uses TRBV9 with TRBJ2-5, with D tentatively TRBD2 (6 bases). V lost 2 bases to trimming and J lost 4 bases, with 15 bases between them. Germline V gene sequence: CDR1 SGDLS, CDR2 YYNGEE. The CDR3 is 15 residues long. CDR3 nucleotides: TGTGCCAGCAGCGTTGCCCCGGGGGTAGGAGAGACCCAGTACTTC. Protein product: CASSVAPGVGETQYF.

This CDR3 is CASSFEQGAYNEQFF. The CDR3, as DNA: TGTGCCAGCAGCTTCGAACAGGGGGCATACAATGAGCAGTTCTTC. V and J are TRBV7-8 and TRBJ2-1, with 9 bases fitting TRBD1. The CDR3 extends over 15 amino acids. The germline CDR1 and CDR2 sequences are SGHVS and FQNEAQ. J was trimmed by 4 bases and V by 3 bases; bases with no gene match: 4.

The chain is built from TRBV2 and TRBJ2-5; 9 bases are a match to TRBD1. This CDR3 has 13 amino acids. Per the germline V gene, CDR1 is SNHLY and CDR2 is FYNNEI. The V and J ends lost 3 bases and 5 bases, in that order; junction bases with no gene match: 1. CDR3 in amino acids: CASSEDRGETQYF. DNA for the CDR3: TGTGCCAGCAGTGAGGACAGGGGTGAGACCCAGTACTTC. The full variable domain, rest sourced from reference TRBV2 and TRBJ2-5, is EPEVTQTPSHQVTQMGQEVILRCVPISNHLYFYWYRQILGQKVEFLVSFYNNEISEKSEIFDDQFSVERPDGSNFTLKIRSTKLEDSAMYFCASSEDRGETQYFGPGTRLLVL.

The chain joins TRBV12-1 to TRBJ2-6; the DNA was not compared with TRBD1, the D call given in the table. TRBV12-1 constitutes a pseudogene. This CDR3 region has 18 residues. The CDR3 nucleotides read TGTGCCAGCAGGCGGGGACAGGGGAACAACTCTGGGGCCAACGTCCTGACTTTC. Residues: CASRRGQGNNSGANVLTF.

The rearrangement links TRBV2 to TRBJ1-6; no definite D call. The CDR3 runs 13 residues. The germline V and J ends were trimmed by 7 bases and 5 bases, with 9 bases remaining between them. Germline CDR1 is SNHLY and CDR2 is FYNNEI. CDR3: CASTFRNNSPLHF. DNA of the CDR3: TGTGCCAGCACTTTTCGTAATAATTCACCCCTCCACTTT.

CDR3 DNA: TGTGCCAGCAGCTTACGAATTCCCCGAGGACAGGGGGCTTGGACTGAAGCTTTCTTT. It is translated as CASSLRIPRGQGAWTEAFF. The V and J genes are TRBV5-6 and TRBJ1-1; TRBD1 matches at 11 bases. Per germline, CDR1 SGHDT and CDR2 YYEEEE. J was trimmed by 5 bases and V by 2 bases; bases with no gene match: 17. This CDR3 is 19 amino acids long. The full variable domain, completed using reference TRBV5-6 and TRBJ1-1, is DAGVTQSPTHLIKTRGQQVTLRCSPKSGHDTVSWYQQALGQGPQFIFQYYEEEERQRGNFPDRFSGHQFPNYSSELNVNALLLGDSALYLCASSLRIPRGQGAWTEAFFGQGTRLTVV.

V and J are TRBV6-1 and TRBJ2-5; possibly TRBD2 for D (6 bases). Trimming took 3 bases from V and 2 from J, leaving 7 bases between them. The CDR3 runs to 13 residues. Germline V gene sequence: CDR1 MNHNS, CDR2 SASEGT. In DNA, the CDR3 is TGTGCCAGCAGTGATGGGGGGCAAGAGACCCAGTACTTC. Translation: CASSDGGQETQYF.

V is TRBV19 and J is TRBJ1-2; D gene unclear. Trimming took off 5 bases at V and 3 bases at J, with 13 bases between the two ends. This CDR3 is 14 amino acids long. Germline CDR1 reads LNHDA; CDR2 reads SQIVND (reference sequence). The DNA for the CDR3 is TGTGCCAGTAGTCCGGAGGGTGCGGACTATGGCTACACCTTC. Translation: CASSPEGADYGYTF.

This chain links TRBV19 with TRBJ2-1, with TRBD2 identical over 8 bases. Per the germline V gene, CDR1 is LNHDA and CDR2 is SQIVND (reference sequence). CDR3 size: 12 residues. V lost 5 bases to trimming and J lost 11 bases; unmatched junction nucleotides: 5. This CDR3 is CASSLLAGQQFF. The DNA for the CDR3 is TGTGCCAGTAGTCTCTTAGCGGGGCAGCAGTTCTTC.

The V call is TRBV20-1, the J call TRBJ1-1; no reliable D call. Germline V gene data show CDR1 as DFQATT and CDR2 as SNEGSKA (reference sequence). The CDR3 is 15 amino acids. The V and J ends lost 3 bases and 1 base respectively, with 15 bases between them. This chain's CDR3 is CSASFDEGWNTEAFF. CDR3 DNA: TGCAGTGCTAGTTTTGATGAGGGCTGGAACACTGAAGCTTTCTTT.

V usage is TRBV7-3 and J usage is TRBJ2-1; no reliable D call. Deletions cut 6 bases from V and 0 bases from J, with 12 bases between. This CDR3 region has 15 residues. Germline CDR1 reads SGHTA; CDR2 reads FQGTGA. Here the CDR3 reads CASSSSSNSYNEQFF. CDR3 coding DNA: TGTGCCAGCAGTAGCTCCAGTAACTCCTACAATGAGCAGTTCTTC.

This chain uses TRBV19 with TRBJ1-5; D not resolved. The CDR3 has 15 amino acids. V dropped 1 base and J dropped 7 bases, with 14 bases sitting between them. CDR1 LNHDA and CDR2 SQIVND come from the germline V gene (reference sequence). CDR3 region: CASSIVGSGGQPQHF. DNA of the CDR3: TGTGCCAGTAGTATAGTTGGCAGCGGCGGACAGCCCCAGCATTTT. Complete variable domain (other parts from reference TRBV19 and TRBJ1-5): DGGITQSPKYLFRKEGQNVTLSCEQNLNHDAMYWYRQDPGQGLRLIYYSQIVNDFQKGDIAEGYSVSREKKESFPLTVTSAQKNPTAFYLCASSIVGSGGQPQHFGDGTRLSIL.

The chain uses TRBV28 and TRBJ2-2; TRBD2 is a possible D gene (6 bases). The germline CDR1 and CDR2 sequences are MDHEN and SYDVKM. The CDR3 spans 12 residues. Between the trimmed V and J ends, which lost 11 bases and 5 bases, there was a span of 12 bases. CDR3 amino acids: CASRRGTGELFF. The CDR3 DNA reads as TGTGCCTCCAGACGGGGGACCGGGGAGCTGTTTTTT. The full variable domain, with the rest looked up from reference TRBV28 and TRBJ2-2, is DVKVTQSSRYLVKRTGEKVFLECVQDMDHENMFWYRQDPGLGLRLIYFSYDVKMKEKGDIPEGYSVSREKKERFSLILESASTNQTSMYLCASRRGTGELFFGEGSRLTVL.

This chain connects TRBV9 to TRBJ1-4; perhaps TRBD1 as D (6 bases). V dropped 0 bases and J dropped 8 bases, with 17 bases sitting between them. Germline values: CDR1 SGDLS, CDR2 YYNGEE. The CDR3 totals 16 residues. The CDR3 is CASSVGTQGEREKLFF. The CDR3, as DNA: TGTGCCAGCAGCGTAGGGACACAGGGAGAAAGGGAAAAACTGTTTTTT.

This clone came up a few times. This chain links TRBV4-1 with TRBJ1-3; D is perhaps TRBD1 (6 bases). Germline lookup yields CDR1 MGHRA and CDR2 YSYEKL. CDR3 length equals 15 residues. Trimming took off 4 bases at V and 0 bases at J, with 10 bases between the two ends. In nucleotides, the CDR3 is TGCGCCAGCAGCCCCGGACAGAGCTCTGGAAACACCATATATTTT. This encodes CASSPGQSSGNTIYF.

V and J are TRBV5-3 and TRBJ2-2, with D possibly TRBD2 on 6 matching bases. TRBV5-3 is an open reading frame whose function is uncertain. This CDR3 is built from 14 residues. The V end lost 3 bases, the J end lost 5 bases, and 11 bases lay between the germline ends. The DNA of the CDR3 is TGTGCCAGAAGCTGGGACCGGGGGACCGGGGAGCTGTTTTTT. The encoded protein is CARSWDRGTGELFF.

The CDR3 sequence: CASSLLMGPEAFF. CDR3 DNA: TGTGCCAGCAGTTTACTGATGGGGCCTGAAGCTTTCTTT. V and J are TRBV27 and TRBJ1-1; maybe TRBD1 (5 bases). The CDR3 is 13 residues long. V was shortened by 2 bases and J by 6 bases, with 10 bases between the two germline ends. CDR1 and CDR2 from the germline V gene are MNHEY and SMNVEV (reference sequence).

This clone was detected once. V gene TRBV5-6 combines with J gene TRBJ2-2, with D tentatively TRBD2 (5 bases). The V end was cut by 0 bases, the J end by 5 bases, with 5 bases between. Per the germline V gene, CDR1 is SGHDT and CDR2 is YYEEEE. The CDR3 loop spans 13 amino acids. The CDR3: CASSLGGTGELFF. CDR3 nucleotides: TGTGCCAGCAGCTTGGGAGGGACCGGGGAGCTGTTTTTT.

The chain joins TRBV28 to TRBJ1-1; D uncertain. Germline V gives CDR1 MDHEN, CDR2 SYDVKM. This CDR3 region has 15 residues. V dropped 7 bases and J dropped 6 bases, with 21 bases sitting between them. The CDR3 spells CASTPAGGLKSEAFF. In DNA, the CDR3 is TGTGCCAGCACCCCCGCTGGCGGGCTGAAGTCTGAAGCTTTCTTT.

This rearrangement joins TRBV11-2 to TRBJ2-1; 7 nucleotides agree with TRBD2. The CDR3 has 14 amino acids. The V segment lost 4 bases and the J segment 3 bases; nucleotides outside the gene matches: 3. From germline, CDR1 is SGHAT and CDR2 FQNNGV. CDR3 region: CASSSAGIYNEQFF. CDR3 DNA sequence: TGTGCCAGCAGCTCAGCGGGGATCTACAATGAGCAGTTCTTC.

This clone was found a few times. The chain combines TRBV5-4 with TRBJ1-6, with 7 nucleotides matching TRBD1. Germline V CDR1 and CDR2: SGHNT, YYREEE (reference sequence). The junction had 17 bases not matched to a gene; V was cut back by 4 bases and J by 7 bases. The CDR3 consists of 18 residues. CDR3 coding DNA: TGTGCCAGCAGCAACACGGCACCCCGGTCACAGGGGAATTCACCCCTCCACTTT. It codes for CASSNTAPRSQGNSPLHF.

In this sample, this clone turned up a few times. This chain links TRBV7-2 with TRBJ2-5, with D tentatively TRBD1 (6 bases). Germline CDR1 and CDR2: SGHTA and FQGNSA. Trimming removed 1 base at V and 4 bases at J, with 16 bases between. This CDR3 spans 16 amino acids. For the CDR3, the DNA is TGTGCCAGCAGCTTAGGAATACAGGGAATCGTAGAGACCCAGTACTTC. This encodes CASSLGIQGIVETQYF.

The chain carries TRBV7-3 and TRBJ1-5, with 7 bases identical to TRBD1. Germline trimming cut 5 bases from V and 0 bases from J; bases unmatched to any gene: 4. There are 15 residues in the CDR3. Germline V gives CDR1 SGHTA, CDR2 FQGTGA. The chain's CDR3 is CASSPTGDSNQPQHF. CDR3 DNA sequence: TGTGCCAGCAGCCCTACAGGGGATAGCAATCAGCCCCAGCATTTT.

The CDR3 DNA follows: TGTGCCAGCAGCCAAACGAGGTCCGTGCAGTACTTC. Protein: CASSQTRSVQYF. This chain uses TRBV14 with TRBJ2-7; D uncertain. Germline values: CDR1 SGHDN, CDR2 FVKESK. Trimming left V 2 bases short and J 9 bases short, with 11 bases between. This CDR3 region has 12 residues.

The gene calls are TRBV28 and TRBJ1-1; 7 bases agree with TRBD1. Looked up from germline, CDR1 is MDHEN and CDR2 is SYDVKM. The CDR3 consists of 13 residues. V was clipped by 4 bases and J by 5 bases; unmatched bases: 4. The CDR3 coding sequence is TGTGCCAGCAGTTGGCCAGGGGGAACTGAAGCTTTCTTT. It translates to CASSWPGGTEAFF.

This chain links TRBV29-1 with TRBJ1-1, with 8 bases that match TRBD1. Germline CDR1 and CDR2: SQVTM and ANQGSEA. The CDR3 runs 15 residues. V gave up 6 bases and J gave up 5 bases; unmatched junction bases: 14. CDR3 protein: CSVLGQGVPWTEAFF. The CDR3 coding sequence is TGCAGCGTGTTAGGACAGGGCGTTCCGTGGACTGAAGCTTTCTTT.

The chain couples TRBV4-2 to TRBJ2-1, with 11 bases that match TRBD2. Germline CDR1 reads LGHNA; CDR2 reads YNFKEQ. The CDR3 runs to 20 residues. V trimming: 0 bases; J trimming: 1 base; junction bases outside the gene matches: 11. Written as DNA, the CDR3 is TGTGCCAGCAGCCAAGAGGTAATAGCGGGGGGGCGAGGGTCCTACAATGAGCAGTTCTTC. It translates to CASSQEVIAGGRGSYNEQFF.

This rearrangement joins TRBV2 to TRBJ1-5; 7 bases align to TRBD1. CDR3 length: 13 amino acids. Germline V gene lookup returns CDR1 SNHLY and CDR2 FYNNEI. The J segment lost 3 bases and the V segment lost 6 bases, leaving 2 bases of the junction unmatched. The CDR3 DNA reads TGTGCCAGCAGCGACAGGGACAATCAGCCCCAGCATTTT. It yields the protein CASSDRDNQPQHF.

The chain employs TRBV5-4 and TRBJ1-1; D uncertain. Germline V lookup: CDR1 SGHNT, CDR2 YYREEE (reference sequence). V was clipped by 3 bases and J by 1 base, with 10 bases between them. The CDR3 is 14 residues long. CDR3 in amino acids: CASSSTAGNTEAFF. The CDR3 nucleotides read TGTGCCAGCAGCTCGACGGCAGGGAACACTGAAGCTTTCTTT.

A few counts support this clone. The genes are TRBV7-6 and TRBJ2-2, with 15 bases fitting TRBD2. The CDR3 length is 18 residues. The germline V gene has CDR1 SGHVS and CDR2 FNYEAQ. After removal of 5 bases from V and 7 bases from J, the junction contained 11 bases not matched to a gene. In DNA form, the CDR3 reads TGTGCCAGCAGCCTGAGGACTAGCGGGAGGGCCTTGGGCGGGGAGCTGTTTTTT. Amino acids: CASSLRTSGRALGGELFF.

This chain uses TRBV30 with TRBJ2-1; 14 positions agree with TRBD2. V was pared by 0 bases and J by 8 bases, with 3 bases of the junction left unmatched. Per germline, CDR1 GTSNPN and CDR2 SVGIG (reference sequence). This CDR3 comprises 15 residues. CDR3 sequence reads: CAWSVGTSGSDEQFF. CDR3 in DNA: TGTGCCTGGAGTGTAGGGACTAGCGGGAGCGATGAGCAGTTCTTC.